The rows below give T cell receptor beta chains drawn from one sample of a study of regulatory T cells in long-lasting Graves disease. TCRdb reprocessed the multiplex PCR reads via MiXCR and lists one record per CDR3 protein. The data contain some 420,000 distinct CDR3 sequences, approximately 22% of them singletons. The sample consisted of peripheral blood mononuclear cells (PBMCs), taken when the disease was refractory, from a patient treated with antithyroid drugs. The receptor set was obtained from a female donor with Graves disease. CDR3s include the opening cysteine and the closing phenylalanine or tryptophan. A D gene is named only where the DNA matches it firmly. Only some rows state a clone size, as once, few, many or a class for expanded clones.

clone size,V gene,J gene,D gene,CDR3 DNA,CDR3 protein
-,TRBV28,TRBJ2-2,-,TGTGCCACCGACCGCCCGGACAGAACGAACACCGGGGAGCTGTTTTTT,CATDRPDRTNTGELFF
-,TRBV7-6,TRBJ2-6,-,TGTGCCAGCAGCCACGCCTTGACAGACTCTGGGGCCAACGTCCTGACTTTC,CASSHALTDSGANVLTF
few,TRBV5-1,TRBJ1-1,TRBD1,TGCGCCAGCAGCTCGTGGACAGGGGGTTGGAGGAGGAACACTGAAGCTTTCTTT,CASSSWTGGWRRNTEAFF
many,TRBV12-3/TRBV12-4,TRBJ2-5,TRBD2,TGTGCCAGCAGCTTGGCGGGGGGATCAGAGACCCAGTACTTC,CASSLAGGSETQYF
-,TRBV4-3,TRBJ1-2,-,TGCGCCAGCAGCCAGAGTAAGACAGGAGCAGCTAACTATGGCTACACCTTC,CASSQSKTGAANYGYTF
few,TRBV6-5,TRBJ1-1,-,TGTGCCAGCAGTTCCCCCGCGGGGCTGAGCACTGAAGCTTTCTTT,CASSSPAGLSTEAFF
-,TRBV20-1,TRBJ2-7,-,TGCAGTGCTAGACCTAACGGGGGTCCCGACGAGCAGTACTTC,CSARPNGGPDEQYF
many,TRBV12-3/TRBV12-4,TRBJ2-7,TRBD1,TGTGCCAGCATTAGGGACAGGGGTTACGAGCAGTACTTC,CASIRDRGYEQYF
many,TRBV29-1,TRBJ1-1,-,TGCAGCGTTGAAGTGGGGGGTATCGCTGAAGCTTTCTTT,CSVEVGGIAEAFF
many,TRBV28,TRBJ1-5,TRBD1,TGTGCCAGCAGCTGGACGTCCCGGGACAGGGTTGATAGCAATCAGCCCCAGCATTTT,CASSWTSRDRVDSNQPQHF
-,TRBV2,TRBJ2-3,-,TGTGCCAGCAGGGATAACACAGATACGCAGTATTTT,CASRDNTDTQYF
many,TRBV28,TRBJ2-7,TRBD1,TGTGCCAGCGGTTTGACAGGGGAAAACTACGAGCAGTACTTC,CASGLTGENYEQYF
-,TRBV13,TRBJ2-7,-,TGTGCCAGCAGCCACCTCGGGGGTGCCGAGCAGTACTTC,CASSHLGGAEQYF
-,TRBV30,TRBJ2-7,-,TGTGCCTGGAGTGTAAACCTTCGCTACGAGCAGTACTTC,CAWSVNLRYEQYF
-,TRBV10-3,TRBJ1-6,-,TGTGCCATCAGTGAAGACGGCTATAATTCACCCCTCCACTTT,CAISEDGYNSPLHF
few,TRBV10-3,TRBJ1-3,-,TGTGCCATCACCGGACGGGATTTGCCCTCTGGAAACACCATATATTTT,CAITGRDLPSGNTIYF
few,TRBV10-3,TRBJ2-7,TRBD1,TGTGCCATCAGTGGAGGGACAGGGTTCTACGAGCAGTACTTC,CAISGGTGFYEQYF
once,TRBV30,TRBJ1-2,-,TGTGCCTGGAGTGTACACCCGGGGAAAGGGGATGGCTACACCTTC,CAWSVHPGKGDGYTF